This T cell receptor (beta chain) was sequenced for a study of cytomegalovirus exposure and HLA in healthy donors. About this clone: Its antigen is still unknown.

Between the trimmed V and J ends, which lost 1 base and 8 bases, there was a span of 11 bases. The CDR3 runs 13 residues. Germline V gene data show CDR1 as LGHNA and CDR2 as YSLEER. The PCR was carried out with 60 Vbeta primers and 13 Jbeta primers. The protocol was immunoSEQ multiplex PCR, while the TCRdb copy is restricted to in-frame clones and leaves out a portion. The sample records 100,000 to 150,000 clones, approximately 81% being singletons. General study results and limits: TCR beta chain V- and J-gene trimming was linked, in a later analysis, to a missense variant in DCLRE1C. What a later analysis reportedly showed was that an Asian-associated ancestry cluster had fewer N-insertions than the roughly 670-donor mean.

This TCR came from a man younger than 35 in good health and CMV-seropositive. Sequenced: PBMCs. The rearrangement uses TRBV4-3 and TRBJ1-2, with D possibly matching TRBD1 (5 bases). The CDR3 here is CASSQAQGRGYTF. In DNA form, the CDR3 reads TGCGCCAGCAGCCAAGCTCAGGGTCGAGGCTACACCTTC.